One sample yielded the 4 T cell receptor beta chains listed below, sequenced in a study of identical twins (dated by TCRdb to 2015 to 2016). The library was obtained by 5' RACE. Sequencing used an Illumina HiSeq 2000. TCRdb reprocessing: public reads trimmed at Q25 with fastp, clones called with MiXCR, in-frame beta chains kept. When rows share a CDR3 protein, they turn into one entry using the most common DNA and genes. For this sample there are a few hundred thousand distinct CDR3 sequences; roughly 9% appear just once. The ten largest clones take up roughly 8.9% of the sample. The specimen sequenced was naive T cells sorted from blood. Sample cell subset or site, as interpreted from the label and publication: cells isolated with a human naive T-cell isolation kit. Receptors originate from a woman aged 45-65 years in good health.

At least ten counts were recorded for this clonotype. This chain joins TRBV12-3 or TRBV12-4 and TRBJ2-2; 10 bases line up with TRBD1. Trimming at V came to 5 bases and at J to 3 bases, leaving 6 bases not matched to a gene. The CDR3 has 16 amino acids. The CDR3 region is CASSKGQGWDTGELFF. For the CDR3, the DNA is TGTGCCAGCAGTAAGGGACAGGGGTGGGACACCGGGGAGCTGTTTTTT.

The chain links TRBV10-2 to TRBJ2-7; D perhaps matches TRBD1 (5 bases). The CDR3 extends over 13 amino acids. V lost 3 bases and J 2 bases, leaving 8 bases between the germline ends. Germline CDR1 and CDR2: WSHSY and SAAADI. The CDR3 nucleotides read TGCGCCAGCAGTGAAAGGGGAACCTACGAGCAGTACGTC. Encoded protein: CASSERGTYEQYV.

The chain recombines TRBV15 with TRBJ2-3; 7 bases agree with TRBD2. The CDR3 contains 15 residues. Looked up from germline, CDR1 is LNHNV and CDR2 is YYDKDF (reference sequence). J gave up 1 base and V 5 bases, and 6 bases lay outside the gene matches. In DNA form, the CDR3 reads TGTGCCACCAGCTCAGCTAGCGGAGGCACAGATACGCAGTATTTT. This codes for CATSSASGGTDTQYF.

This clonotype was seen a few times. This rearrangement joins TRBV20-1 to TRBJ1-1; D is possibly TRBD1 (6 bases). The germline V gene has CDR1 DFQATT and CDR2 SNEGSKA (reference sequence). The CDR3 spans 14 residues. Trimming stripped 1 base from V and 7 bases from J, with 16 bases between. CDR3 protein: CSARVPTGLNEAFF. The CDR3 DNA is TGCAGTGCTAGAGTCCCCACAGGGTTAAATGAAGCTTTCTTT.